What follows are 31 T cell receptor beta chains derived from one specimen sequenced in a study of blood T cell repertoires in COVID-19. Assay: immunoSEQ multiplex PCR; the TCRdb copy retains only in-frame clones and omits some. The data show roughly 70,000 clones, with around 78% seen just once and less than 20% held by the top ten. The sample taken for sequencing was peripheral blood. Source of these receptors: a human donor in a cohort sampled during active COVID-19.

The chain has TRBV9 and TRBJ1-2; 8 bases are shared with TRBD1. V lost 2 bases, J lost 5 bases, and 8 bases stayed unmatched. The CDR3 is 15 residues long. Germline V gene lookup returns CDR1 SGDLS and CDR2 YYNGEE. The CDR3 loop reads CASSVRQGIEYGYTF. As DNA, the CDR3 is TGTGCCAGCAGCGTTCGACAGGGGATAGAGTATGGCTACACCTTC.

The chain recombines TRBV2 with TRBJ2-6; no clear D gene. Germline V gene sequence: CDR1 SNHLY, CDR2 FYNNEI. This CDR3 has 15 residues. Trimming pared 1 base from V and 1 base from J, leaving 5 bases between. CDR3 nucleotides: TGTGCCAGCAGTGAAGGCGTTTCTGGGGCCAACGTCCTGACTTTC. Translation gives CASSEGVSGANVLTF.

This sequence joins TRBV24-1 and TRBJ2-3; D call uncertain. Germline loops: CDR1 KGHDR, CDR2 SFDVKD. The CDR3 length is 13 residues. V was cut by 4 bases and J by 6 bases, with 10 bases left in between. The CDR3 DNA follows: TGTGCCACCAGTGACCCCTCACGGGATACGCAGTATTTT. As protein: CATSDPSRDTQYF.

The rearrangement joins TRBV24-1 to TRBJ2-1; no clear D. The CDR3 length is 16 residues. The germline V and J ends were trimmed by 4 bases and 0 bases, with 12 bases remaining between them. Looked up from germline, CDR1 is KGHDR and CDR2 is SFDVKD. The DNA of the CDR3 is TGTGCCACCAGTGAAGCTGACACTGACTCCTACAATGAGCAGTTCTTC. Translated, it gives CATSEADTDSYNEQFF.

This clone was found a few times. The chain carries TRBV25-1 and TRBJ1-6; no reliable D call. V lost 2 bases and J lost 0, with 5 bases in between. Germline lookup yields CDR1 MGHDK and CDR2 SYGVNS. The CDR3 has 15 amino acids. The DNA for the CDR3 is TGTGCCAGCAGTGAAGCGGACTCCTATAATTCACCCCTCCACTTT. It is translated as CASSEADSYNSPLHF.

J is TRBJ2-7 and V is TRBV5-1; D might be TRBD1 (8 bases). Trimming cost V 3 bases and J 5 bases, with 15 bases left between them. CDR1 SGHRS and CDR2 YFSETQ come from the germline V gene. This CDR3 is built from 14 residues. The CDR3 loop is CASSYGQGGNEQYF. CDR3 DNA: TGCGCCAGCAGCTACGGACAGGGAGGGAACGAGCAGTACTTC.

The CDR3 bases are TGTGCCAGCAGCTTAGCCCGGACAGGGAATAATGAAAAACTGTTTTTT. Its protein product is CASSLARTGNNEKLFF. The chain recombines TRBV7-8 with TRBJ1-4; 8 nucleotides agree with TRBD1. The CDR3 contains 16 residues. Germline lookup yields CDR1 SGHVS and CDR2 FQNEAQ. The V segment lost 0 bases and the J segment 4 bases; nucleotides outside the gene matches: 4.

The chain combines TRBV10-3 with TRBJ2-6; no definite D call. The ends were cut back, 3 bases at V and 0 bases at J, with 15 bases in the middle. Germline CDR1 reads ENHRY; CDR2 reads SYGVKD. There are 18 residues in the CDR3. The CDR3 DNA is TGTGCCATCAGTGATAACAGCCTCCCTGTCTCTGGGGCCAACGTCCTGACTTTC. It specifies CAISDNSLPVSGANVLTF.

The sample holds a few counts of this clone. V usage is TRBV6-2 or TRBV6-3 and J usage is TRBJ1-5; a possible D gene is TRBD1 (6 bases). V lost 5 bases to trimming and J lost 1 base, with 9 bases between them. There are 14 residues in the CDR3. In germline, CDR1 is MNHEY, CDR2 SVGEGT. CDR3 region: CASSTDSSNQPQHF. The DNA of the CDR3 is TGTGCCAGCAGTACGGACAGCAGCAATCAGCCCCAGCATTTT.

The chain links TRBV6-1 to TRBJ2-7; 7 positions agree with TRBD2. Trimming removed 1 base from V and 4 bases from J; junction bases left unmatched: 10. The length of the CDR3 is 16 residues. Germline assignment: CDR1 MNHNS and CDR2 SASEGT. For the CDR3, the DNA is TGTGCCAGCAGTGAAGTCGACGGACTAGATAGATACGAGCAGTACTTC. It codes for CASSEVDGLDRYEQYF.

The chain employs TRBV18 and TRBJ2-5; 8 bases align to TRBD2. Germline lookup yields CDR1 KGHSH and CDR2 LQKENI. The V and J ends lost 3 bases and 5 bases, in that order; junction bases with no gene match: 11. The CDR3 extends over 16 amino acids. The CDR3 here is CASSPRGAGGDETQYF. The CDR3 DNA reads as TGTGCCAGCTCACCCCGAGGGGCGGGAGGAGATGAGACCCAGTACTTC.

This chain's CDR3 is CASSYSGGSLSYEQYF. The CDR3 DNA reads as TGTGCCAGCAGTTACTCGGGCGGGAGCCTCTCCTACGAGCAGTACTTC. V usage is TRBV6-5 and J usage is TRBJ2-7; 7 nucleotides agree with TRBD2. The CDR3 has 16 residues. Trimming at V came to 0 bases and at J to 0 bases, leaving 5 bases not matched to a gene. Germline V gene data show CDR1 as MNHEY and CDR2 as SVGAGI.

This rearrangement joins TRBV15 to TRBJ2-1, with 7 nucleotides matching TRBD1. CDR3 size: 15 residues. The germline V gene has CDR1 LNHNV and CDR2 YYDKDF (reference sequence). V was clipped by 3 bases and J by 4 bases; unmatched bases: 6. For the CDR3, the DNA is TGTGCCACCAGCAGCACCAGGGGGTCGTACAATGAGCAGTTCTTC. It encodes CATSSTRGSYNEQFF.

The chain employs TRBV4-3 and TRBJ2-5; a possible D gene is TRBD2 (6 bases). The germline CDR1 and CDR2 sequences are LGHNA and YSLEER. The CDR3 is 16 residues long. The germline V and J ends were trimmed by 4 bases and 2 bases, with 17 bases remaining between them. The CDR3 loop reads CASSPTSLAPQETQYF. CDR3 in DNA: TGCGCCAGCAGCCCGACTAGTCTCGCACCGCAAGAGACCCAGTACTTC.

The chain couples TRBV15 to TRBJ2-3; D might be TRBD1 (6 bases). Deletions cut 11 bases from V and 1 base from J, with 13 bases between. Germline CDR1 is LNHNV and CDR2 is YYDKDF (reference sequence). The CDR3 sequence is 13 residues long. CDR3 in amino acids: CAASRGGTDTQYF. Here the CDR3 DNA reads TGTGCCGCTTCCAGGGGCGGCACAGATACGCAGTATTTT. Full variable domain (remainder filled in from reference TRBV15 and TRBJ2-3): DAMVIQNPRYQVTQFGKPVTLSCSQTLNHNVMYWYQQKSSQAPKLLFHYYDKDFNNEADTPDNFQSRRPNTSFCFLDIRSPGLGDTAMYLCAASRGGTDTQYFGPGTRLTVL.

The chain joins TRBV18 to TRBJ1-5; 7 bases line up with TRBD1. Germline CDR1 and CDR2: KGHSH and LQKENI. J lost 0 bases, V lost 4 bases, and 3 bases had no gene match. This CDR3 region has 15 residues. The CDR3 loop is CASSHRDSSNQPQHF. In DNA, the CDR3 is TGTGCCAGCTCACACCGGGACAGTAGCAATCAGCCCCAGCATTTT.

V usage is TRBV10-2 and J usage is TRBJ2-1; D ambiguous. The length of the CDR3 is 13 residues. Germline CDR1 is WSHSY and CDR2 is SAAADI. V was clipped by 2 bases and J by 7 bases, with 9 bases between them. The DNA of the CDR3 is TGCGCCAGCAGTGAGATCCCCCGGAATGAGCAGTTCTTC. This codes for CASSEIPRNEQFF.

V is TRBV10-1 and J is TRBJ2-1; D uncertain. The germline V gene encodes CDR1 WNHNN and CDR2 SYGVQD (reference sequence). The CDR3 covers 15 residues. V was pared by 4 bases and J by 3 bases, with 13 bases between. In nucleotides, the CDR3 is TGCGCCAGCAGTGGGCAGGAAGACAACTACAATGAGCAGTTCTTC. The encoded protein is CASSGQEDNYNEQFF.

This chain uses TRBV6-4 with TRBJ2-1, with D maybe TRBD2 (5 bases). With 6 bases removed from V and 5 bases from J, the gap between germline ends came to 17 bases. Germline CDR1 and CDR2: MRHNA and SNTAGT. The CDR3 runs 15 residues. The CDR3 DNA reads TGTGCCAGCAGCCTGGGAACGGGGAGCCACAATGAGCAGTTCTTC. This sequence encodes CASSLGTGSHNEQFF.

Here the CDR3 DNA reads TGTGCCAGCAGTGACCAGATACTAGCGGGGCAAGAGACCCAGTACTTC. Its protein product is CASSDQILAGQETQYF. The V and J genes are TRBV2 and TRBJ2-5; 10 positions match TRBD2. This CDR3 has 16 residues. Germline CDR1 and CDR2: SNHLY and FYNNEI. With V trimmed by 3 bases and J by 2 bases, 6 bases remained unmatched. Combining the CDR3 with reference TRBV2 and TRBJ2-5 gives the whole variable domain EPEVTQTPSHQVTQMGQEVILRCVPISNHLYFYWYRQILGQKVEFLVSFYNNEISEKSEIFDDQFSVERPDGSNFTLKIRSTKLEDSAMYFCASSDQILAGQETQYFGPGTRLLVL.

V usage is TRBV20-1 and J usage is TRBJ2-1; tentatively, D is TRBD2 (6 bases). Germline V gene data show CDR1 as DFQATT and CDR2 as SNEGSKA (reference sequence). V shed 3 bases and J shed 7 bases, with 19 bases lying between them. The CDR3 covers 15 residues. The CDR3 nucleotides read TGCAGTGCTAGTACCCGGGCGGGGCTCAGGAATGAGCAGTTCTTC. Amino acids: CSASTRAGLRNEQFF.

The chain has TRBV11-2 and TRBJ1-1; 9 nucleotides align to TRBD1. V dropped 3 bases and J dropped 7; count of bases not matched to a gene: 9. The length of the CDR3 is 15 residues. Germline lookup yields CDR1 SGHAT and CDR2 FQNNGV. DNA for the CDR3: TGTGCCAGCAGCTTCGGAATCCCGGGACAGGGTGAAGCTTTCTTT. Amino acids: CASSFGIPGQGEAFF. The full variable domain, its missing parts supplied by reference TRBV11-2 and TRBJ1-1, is EAGVAQSPRYKIIEKRQSVAFWCNPISGHATLYWYQQILGQGPKLLIQFQNNGVVDDSQLPKDRFSAERLKGVDSTLKIQPAKLEDSAVYLCASSFGIPGQGEAFFGQGTRLTVV.

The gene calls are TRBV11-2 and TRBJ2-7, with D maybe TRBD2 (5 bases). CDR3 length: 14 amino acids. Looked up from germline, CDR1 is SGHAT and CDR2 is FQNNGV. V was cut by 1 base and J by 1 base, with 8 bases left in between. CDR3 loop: CASSLAGKSYEQYF. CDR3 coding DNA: TGTGCCAGCAGCTTAGCGGGGAAATCCTACGAGCAGTACTTC.

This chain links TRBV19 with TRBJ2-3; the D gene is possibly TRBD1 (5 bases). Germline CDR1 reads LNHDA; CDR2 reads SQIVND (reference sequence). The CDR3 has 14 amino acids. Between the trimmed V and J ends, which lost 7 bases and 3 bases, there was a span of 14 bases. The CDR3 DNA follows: TGTGCCAGTACCCAGGGTTGGGGAACAGATACGCAGTATTTT. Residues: CASTQGWGTDTQYF.

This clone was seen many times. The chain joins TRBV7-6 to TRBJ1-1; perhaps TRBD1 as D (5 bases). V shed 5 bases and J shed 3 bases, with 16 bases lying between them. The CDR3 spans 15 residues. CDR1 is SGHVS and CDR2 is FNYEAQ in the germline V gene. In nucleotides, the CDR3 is TGTGCCAGCAGCGACCCCCAGGGAGGGGACACTGAAGCTTTCTTT. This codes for CASSDPQGGDTEAFF.

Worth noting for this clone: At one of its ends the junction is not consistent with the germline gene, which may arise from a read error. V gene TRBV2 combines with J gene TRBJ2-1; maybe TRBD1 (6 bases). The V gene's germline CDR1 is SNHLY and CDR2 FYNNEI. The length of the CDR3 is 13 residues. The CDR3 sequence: CAGSPYRVDEQFF. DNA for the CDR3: TGTGCCGGCAGTCCGTACAGGGTAGATGAGCAGTTCTTC.

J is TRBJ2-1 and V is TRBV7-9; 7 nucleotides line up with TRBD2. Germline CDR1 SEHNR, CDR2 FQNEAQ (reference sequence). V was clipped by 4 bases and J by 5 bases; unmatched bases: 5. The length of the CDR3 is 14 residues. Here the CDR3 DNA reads TGTGCCAGCAGCTCAGAGCGGGGCAACAATGAGCAGTTCTTC. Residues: CASSSERGNNEQFF.

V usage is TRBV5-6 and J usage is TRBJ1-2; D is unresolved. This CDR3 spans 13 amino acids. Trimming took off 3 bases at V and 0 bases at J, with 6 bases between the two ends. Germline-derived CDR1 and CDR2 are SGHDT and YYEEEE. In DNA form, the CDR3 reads TGTGCCAGCAGCTCACAGACTAACTATGGCTACACCTTC. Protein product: CASSSQTNYGYTF.

The CDR3 protein is CASSLSFQSHQPQHF. CDR3 DNA: TGTGCCAGCAGCTTGTCCTTTCAGTCGCATCAGCCCCAGCATTTT. This chain uses TRBV5-6 with TRBJ1-5; the D is unclear. Germline CDR1 reads SGHDT; CDR2 reads YYEEEE. V lost 1 base to trimming and J lost 5 bases, with 13 bases between them. The CDR3 extends over 15 amino acids. Full variable domain (remainder filled in from reference TRBV5-6 and TRBJ1-5): DAGVTQSPTHLIKTRGQQVTLRCSPKSGHDTVSWYQQALGQGPQFIFQYYEEEERQRGNFPDRFSGHQFPNYSSELNVNALLLGDSALYLCASSLSFQSHQPQHFGDGTRLSIL.

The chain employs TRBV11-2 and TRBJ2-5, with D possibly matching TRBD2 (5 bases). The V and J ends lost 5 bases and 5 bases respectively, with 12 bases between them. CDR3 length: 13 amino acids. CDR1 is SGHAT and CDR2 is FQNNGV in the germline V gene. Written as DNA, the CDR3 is TGTGCCAGCAGCCTCGGACTTGAGGAGACCCAGTACTTC. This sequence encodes CASSLGLEETQYF.

The CDR3 loop reads CATSDSGTGTGVGEQFF. CDR3 nucleotides: TGTGCCACCAGTGATTCGGGAACCGGGACAGGGGTCGGTGAGCAGTTCTTC. The V gene is TRBV24-1, the J gene TRBJ2-1, with TRBD1 matching 10 bases. The CDR3 length is 17 residues. With 2 bases clipped from V and 9 bases from J, the junction kept 12 bases outside the gene matches. The germline gives CDR1 KGHDR, CDR2 SFDVKD.